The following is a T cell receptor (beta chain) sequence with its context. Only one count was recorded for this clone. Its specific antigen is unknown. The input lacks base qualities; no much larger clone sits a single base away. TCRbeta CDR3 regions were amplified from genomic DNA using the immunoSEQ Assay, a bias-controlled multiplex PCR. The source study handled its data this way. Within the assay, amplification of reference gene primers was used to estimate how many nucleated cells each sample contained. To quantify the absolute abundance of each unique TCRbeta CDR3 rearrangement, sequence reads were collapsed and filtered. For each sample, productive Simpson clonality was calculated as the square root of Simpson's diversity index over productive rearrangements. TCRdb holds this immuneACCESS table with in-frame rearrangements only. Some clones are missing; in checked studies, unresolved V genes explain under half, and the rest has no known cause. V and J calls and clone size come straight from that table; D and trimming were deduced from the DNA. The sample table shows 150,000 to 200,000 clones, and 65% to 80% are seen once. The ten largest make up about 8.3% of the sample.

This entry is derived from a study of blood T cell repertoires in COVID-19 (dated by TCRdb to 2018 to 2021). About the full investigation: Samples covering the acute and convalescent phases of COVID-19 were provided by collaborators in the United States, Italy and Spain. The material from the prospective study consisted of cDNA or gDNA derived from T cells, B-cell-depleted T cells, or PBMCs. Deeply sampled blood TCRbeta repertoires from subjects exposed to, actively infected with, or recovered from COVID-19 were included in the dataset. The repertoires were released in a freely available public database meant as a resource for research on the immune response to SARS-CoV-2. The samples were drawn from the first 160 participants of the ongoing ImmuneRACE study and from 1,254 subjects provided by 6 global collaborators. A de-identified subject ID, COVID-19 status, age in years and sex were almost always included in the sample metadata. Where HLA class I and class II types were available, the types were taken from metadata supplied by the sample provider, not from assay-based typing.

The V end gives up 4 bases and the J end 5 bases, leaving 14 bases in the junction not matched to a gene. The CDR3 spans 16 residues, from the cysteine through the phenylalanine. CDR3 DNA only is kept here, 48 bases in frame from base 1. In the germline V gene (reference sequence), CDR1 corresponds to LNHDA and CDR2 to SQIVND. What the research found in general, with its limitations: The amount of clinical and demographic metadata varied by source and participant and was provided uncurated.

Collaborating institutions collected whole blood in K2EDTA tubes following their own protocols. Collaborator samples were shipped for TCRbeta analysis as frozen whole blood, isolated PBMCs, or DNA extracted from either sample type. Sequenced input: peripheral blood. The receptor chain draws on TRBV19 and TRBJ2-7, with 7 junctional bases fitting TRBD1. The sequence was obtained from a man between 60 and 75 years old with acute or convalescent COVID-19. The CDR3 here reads CASSTLFRQGWDEQYF. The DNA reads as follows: TGTGCCAGTAGTACTCTGTTTCGACAGGGATGGGACGAGCAGTACTTC.